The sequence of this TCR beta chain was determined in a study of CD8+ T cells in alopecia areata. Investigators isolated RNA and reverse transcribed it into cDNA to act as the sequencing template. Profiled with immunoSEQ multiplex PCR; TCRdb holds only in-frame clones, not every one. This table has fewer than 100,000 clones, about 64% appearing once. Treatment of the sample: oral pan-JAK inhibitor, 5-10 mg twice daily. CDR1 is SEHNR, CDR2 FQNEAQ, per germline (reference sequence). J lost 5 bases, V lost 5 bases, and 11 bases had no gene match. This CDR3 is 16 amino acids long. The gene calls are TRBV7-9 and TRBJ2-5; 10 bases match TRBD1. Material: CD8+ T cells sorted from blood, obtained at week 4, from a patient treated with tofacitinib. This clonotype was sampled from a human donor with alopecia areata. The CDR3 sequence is CASSETDRGLGETQYF. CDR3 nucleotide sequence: TGTGCCAGCAGCGAGACCGACAGGGGGCTTGGGGAGACCCAGTACTTC.